The 2 T cell receptor beta chains below come from one sample, sequenced in a study of blood T cell repertoires in COVID-19. The data were produced by immunoSEQ multiplex PCR, yet TCRdb's version contains in-frame clones alone and is incomplete. The table shows about 300,000 clones, with roughly 86% occurring only once. The specimen sequenced was peripheral blood. The origin of the receptors is a man aged 65 to 85 with acute or convalescent COVID-19.

The chain links TRBV6-5 to TRBJ2-7, with 8 bases matching TRBD1. Germline V gene data show CDR1 as MNHEY and CDR2 as SVGAGI. CDR3 length: 14 amino acids. The J segment lost 2 bases and the V segment lost 7 bases, leaving 7 bases of the junction unmatched. DNA for the CDR3: TGTGCCAGCACCCGACCGGGACAGGCCTACGAGCAGTACTTC. The encoded protein is CASTRPGQAYEQYF.

The chain has TRBV4-2 and TRBJ2-7; possible D gene TRBD2, 6 bases. Per germline, CDR1 LGHNA and CDR2 YNFKEQ. The CDR3 sequence is 14 residues long. V was shortened by 1 base and J by 3 bases, with 10 bases between the two germline ends. For the CDR3, the DNA is TGTGCCAGCAGCCAAGCGGGAGCGCGCTACGAGCAGTACTTC. Amino acid sequence: CASSQAGARYEQYF.